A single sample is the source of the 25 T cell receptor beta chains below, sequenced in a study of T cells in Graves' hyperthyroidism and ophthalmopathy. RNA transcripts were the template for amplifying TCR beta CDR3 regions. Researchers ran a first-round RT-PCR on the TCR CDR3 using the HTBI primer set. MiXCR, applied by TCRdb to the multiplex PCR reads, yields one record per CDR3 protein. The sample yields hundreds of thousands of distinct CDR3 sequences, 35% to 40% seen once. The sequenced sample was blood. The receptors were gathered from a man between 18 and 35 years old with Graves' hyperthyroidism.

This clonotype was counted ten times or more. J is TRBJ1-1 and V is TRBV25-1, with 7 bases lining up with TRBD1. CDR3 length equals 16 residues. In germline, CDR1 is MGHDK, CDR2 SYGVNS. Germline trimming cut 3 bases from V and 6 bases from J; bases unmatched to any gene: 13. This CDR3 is CASSDPNRGAGAEAFF. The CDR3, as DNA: TGTGCCAGCAGTGATCCCAACAGGGGTGCGGGGGCTGAAGCTTTCTTT.

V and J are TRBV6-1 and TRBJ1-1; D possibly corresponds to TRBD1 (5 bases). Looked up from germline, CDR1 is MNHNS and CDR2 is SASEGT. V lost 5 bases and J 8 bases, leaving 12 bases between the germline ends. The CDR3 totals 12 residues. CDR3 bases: TGTGCCAGCAGTTATGGGGCAGAAGAAGCTTTCTTT. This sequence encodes CASSYGAEEAFF.

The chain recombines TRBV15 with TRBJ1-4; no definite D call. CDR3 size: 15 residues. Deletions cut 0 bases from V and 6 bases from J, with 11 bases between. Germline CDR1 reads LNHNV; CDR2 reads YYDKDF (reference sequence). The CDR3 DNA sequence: TGTGCCACCAGCAGAGATCGAGTAGGGTATGAAAAACTGTTTTTT. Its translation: CATSRDRVGYEKLFF.

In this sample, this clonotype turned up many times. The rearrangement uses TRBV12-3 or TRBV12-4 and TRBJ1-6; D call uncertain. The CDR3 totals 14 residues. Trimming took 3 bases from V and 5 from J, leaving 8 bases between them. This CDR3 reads CASSLLGDNSPLHF. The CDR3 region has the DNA TGTGCCAGCAGTTTGCTTGGGGATAATTCACCCCTCCACTTT.

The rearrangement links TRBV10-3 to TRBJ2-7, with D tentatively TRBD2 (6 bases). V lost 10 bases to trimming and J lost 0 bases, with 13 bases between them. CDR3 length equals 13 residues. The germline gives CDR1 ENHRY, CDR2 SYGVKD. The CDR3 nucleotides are TGTGCCAGCGGGGACGAGCCCTCCTACGAGCAGTACTTC. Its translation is CASGDEPSYEQYF.

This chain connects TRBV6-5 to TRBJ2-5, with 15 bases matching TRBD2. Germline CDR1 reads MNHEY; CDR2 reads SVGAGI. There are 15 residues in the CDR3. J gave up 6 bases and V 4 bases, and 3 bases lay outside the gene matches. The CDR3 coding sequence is TGTGCCAGCAGTTCGGGACTAGCGGGGGGACAGACCCAGTACTTC. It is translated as CASSSGLAGGQTQYF.

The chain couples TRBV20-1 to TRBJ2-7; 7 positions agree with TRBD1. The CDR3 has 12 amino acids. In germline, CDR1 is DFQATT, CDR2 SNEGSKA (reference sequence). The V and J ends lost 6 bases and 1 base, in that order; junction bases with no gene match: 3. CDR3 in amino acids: CSAWDRSYEQYF. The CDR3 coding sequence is TGCAGTGCCTGGGACAGATCCTACGAGCAGTACTTC.

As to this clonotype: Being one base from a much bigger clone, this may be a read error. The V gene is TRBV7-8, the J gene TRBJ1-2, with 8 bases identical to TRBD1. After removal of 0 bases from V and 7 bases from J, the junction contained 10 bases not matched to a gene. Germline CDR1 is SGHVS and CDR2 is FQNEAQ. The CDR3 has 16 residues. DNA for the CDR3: TGTGCCAGCAGCTTAGCGCTGGGCAGGGGGCAGGCTGGCTACACCTTC. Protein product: CASSLALGRGQAGYTF.

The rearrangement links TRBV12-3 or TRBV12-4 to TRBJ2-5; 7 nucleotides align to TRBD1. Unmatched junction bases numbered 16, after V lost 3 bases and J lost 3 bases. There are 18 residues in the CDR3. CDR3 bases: TGTGCCAGCAGTTTTCGGGTCAGGGACAGCTCTTCCGAAGAGACCCAGTACTTC. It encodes CASSFRVRDSSSEETQYF.

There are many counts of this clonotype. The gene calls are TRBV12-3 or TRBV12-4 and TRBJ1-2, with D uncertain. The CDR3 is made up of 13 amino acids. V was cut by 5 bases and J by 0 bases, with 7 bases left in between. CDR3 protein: CASSGAANYGYTF. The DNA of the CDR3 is TGTGCCAGCAGTGGTGCAGCTAACTATGGCTACACCTTC.

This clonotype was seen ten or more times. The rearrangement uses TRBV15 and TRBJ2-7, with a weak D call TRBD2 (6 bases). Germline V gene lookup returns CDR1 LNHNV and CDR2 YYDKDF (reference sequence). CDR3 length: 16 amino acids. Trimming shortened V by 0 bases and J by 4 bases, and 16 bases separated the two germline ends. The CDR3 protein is CATSRDITGLVYEQYF. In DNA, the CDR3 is TGTGCCACCAGCAGAGATATAACGGGACTTGTGTACGAGCAGTACTTC.

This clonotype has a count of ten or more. As DNA, the CDR3 is TGTGCCAGCAGTGGACGGGGCGGGGCAGAGACCCAGTACTTC. Translation: CASSGRGGAETQYF. The chain links TRBV2 to TRBJ2-5, with TRBD2 as a possible D gene (6 bases). The CDR3 has 14 amino acids. The germline CDR1 and CDR2 sequences are SNHLY and FYNNEI. Trimming left V 4 bases short and J 4 bases short, with 13 bases between.

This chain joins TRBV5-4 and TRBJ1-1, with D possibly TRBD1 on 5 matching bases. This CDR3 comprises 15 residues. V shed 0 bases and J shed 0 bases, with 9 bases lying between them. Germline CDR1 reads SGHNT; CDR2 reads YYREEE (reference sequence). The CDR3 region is CASSLAGNMNTEAFF. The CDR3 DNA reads TGTGCCAGCAGCTTGGCAGGGAACATGAACACTGAAGCTTTCTTT.

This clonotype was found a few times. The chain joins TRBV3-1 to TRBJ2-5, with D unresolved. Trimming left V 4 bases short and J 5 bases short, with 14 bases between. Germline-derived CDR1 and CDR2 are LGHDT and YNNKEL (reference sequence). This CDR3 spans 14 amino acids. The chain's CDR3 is CASSPHRILETQYF. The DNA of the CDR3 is TGTGCCAGCAGCCCACATCGCATCTTGGAGACCCAGTACTTC.

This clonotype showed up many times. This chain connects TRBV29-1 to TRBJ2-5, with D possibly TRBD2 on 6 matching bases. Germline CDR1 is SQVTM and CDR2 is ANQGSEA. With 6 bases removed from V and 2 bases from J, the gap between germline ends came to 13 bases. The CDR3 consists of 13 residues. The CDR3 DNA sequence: TGCAGCGTAAGGCGGGACCATCAAGAGACCCAGTACTTC. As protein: CSVRRDHQETQYF.

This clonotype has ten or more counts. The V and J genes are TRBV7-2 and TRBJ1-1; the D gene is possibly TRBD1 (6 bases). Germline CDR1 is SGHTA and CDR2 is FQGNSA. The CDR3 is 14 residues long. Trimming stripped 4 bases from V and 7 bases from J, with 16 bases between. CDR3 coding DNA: TGTGCCAGCAGCTGGGATTACAGGGCTAGTGAAGCTTTCTTT. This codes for CASSWDYRASEAFF.

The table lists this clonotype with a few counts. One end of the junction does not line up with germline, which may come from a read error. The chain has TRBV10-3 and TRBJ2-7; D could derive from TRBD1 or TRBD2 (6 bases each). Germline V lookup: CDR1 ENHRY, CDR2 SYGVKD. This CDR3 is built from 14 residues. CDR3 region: CASSRTTGAYEQYF. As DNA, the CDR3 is TGTGCCAGCAGTCGAACCACGGGGGCGTACGAGCAGTACTTC.

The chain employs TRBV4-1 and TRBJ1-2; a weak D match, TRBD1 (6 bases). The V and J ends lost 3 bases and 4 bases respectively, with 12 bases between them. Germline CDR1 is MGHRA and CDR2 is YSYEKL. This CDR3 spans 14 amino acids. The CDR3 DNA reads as TGCGCCAGCAGCCAGGACAGCTGGAGCTATGGCTACACCTTC. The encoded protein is CASSQDSWSYGYTF.

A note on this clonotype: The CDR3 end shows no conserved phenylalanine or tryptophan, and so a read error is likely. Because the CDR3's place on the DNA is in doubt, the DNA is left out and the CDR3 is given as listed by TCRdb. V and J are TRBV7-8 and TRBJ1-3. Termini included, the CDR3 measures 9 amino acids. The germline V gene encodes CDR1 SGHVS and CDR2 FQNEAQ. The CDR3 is CASSRPTSG.

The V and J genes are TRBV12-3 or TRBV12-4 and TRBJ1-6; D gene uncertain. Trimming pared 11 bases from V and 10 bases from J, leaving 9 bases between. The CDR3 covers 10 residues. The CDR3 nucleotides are TGTGCCGCGGGTGTCTCACCCCTCCACTTT. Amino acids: CAAGVSPLHF.

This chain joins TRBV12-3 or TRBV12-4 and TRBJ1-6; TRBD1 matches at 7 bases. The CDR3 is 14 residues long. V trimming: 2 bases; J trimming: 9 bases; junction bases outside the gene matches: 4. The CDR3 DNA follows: TGTGCCAGCAGTTTAACGAGACAGGGTTCACCCCTCCACTTT. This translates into CASSLTRQGSPLHF.

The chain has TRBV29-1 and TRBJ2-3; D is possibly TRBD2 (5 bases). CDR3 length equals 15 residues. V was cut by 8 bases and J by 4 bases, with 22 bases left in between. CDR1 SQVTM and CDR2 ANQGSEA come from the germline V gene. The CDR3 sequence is CSSNLESGIPDTQYF. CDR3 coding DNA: TGCAGCTCGAACCTTGAGTCGGGGATTCCAGATACGCAGTATTTT.

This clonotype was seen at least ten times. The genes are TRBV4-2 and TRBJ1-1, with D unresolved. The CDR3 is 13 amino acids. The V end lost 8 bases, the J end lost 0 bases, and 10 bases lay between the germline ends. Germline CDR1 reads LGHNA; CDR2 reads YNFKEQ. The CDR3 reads CASGSWLNTEAFF. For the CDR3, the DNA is TGTGCCAGCGGATCATGGCTGAACACTGAAGCTTTCTTT.

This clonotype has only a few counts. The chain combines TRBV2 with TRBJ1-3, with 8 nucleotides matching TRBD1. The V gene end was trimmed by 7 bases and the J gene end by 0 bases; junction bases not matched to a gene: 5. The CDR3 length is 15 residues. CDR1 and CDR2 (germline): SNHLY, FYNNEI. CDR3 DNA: TGTGCCAGCATTGGGACAGGCGGCTCTGGAAACACCATATATTTT. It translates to CASIGTGGSGNTIYF.

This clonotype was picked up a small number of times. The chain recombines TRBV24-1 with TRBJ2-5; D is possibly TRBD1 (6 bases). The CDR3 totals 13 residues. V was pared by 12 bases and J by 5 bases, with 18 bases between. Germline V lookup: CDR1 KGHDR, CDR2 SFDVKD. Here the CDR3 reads CASAAGQGETQYF. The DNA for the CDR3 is TGTGCCTCGGCCGCTGGGCAGGGGGAGACCCAGTACTTC.